Following are 4 T cell receptor beta chains from one sample sequenced in a study of PD-1 blockade in classical Hodgkin lymphoma. After autologous stem cell transplantation all patients relapsed, and prior brentuximab vedotin exposure differed between cohorts. Profiling relied on immunoSEQ multiplex PCR, and the TCRdb table lists in-frame clones only, not all of them. The profile shows under 95,000 clones, 92% of them singletons. The sample here was peripheral blood mononuclear cells (PBMCs), taken before the second cycle of nivolumab. The receptors stem from a human donor with classical Hodgkin lymphoma.

The rearrangement links TRBV9 to TRBJ2-7, with 8 bases fitting TRBD2. This CDR3 comprises 14 residues. V lost 4 bases, J lost 3 bases, and 6 bases stayed unmatched. Germline loops: CDR1 SGDLS, CDR2 YYNGEE. This chain's CDR3 is CASSPVTSGYEQYF. The CDR3 nucleotides read TGTGCCAGCAGCCCTGTTACTAGCGGCTACGAGCAGTACTTC.

The chain links TRBV5-1 to TRBJ2-7; 8 bases are shared with TRBD1. Trimming cost V 0 bases and J 5 bases; bases outside gene matches: 4. The CDR3 is 14 amino acids. CDR1 and CDR2 (germline): SGHRS, YFSETQ. The CDR3 sequence is CASSLAPGGDEQYF. CDR3 DNA sequence: TGCGCCAGCAGCTTGGCACCAGGGGGCGACGAGCAGTACTTC.

This chain links TRBV30 with TRBJ2-6; D gene unclear. With 3 bases removed from V and 0 bases from J, the gap between germline ends came to 9 bases. This CDR3 has 15 residues. Germline CDR1 and CDR2: GTSNPN and SVGIG (reference sequence). The CDR3 sequence: CAWSGTYSGANVLTF. The CDR3 DNA reads as TGTGCCTGGAGCGGCACCTACTCTGGGGCCAACGTCCTGACTTTC.

The chain is built from TRBV27 and TRBJ2-7, with 9 bases matching TRBD1. CDR3 length: 15 amino acids. Per the germline V gene, CDR1 is MNHEY and CDR2 is SMNVEV (reference sequence). V lost 1 base, J lost 3 bases, and 4 bases stayed unmatched. The CDR3 is CASSLWATGGYEQYF. CDR3 nucleotides: TGTGCCAGCAGTTTATGGGCGACAGGGGGCTACGAGCAGTACTTC.